The 8 T cell receptor beta chains below all came from one sample that was sequenced in a study of cytomegalovirus exposure and HLA in healthy donors. The PCR employed 60 Vbeta primers together with 13 Jbeta primers. The assay was immunoSEQ multiplex PCR, and TCRdb's table has in-frame clones only and misses some. The sample lists about 180,000 clones, approximately 84% occurring once. The sample consisted of PBMCs. Receptor source: a boy younger than 10 in good health and CMV-seronegative.

The table lists this clone with a count of one. The V and J genes are TRBV2 and TRBJ2-7, with 12 bases that match TRBD2. The CDR3 sequence is 15 residues long. V shed 6 bases, J shed 0 bases, and the junction held 3 bases outside the gene matches. In germline, CDR1 is SNHLY, CDR2 FYNNEI. The CDR3 reads CASSVTSGSSYEQYF. DNA for the CDR3: TGTGCCAGCAGCGTGACTAGCGGGAGCTCCTACGAGCAGTACTTC.

The chain is built from TRBV18 and TRBJ1-1; possible D gene TRBD1, 5 bases. This CDR3 has 14 amino acids. V was clipped by 2 bases and J by 3 bases, with 10 bases between them. In germline, CDR1 is KGHSH, CDR2 LQKENI. As DNA, the CDR3 is TGTGCCAGCTCACCAGGGGCTTGGGACACTGAAGCTTTCTTT. This gives the protein CASSPGAWDTEAFF. The full variable domain, completed using reference TRBV18 and TRBJ1-1, is NAGVMQNPRHLVRRRGQEARLRCSPMKGHSHVYWYRQLPEEGLKFMVYLQKENIIDESGMPKERFSAEFPKEGPSILRIQQVVRGDSAAYFCASSPGAWDTEAFFGQGTRLTVV.

The chain employs TRBV7-9 and TRBJ2-3; the D gene is possibly TRBD2 (6 bases). The germline V and J ends were trimmed by 5 bases and 2 bases, with 14 bases remaining between them. CDR1 and CDR2 (germline): SEHNR, FQNEAQ (reference sequence). The CDR3 runs to 15 residues. For the CDR3, the DNA is TGTGCCAGCAGCCCTGGAGCGGGTTCCACAGATACGCAGTATTTT. This encodes CASSPGAGSTDTQYF.

V is TRBV5-1 and J is TRBJ2-7; a possible D gene is TRBD1 (5 bases). V was cut by 2 bases and J by 3 bases, with 6 bases left in between. This CDR3 spans 12 amino acids. Germline-derived CDR1 and CDR2 are SGHRS and YFSETQ. The CDR3 DNA is TGCGCCAGCAGCTTCGACAGCTACGAGCAGTACTTC. It yields the protein CASSFDSYEQYF.

The chain combines TRBV10-1 with TRBJ1-1, with 9 bases lining up with TRBD1. The CDR3 spans 16 residues. Germline V gives CDR1 WNHNN, CDR2 SYGVQD (reference sequence). V lost 0 bases and J lost 5; bases outside the gene matches: 7. CDR3 amino acids: CASSESWGQGGTEAFF. CDR3 sequence (DNA): TGCGCCAGCAGTGAGTCTTGGGGACAGGGTGGGACTGAAGCTTTCTTT.

The chain uses TRBV27 and TRBJ1-1; D not certain. V dropped 3 bases and J dropped 0 bases, with 5 bases sitting between them. This CDR3 is built from 13 residues. Per germline, CDR1 MNHEY and CDR2 SMNVEV (reference sequence). The CDR3 sequence is CASSFGLNTEAFF. CDR3 coding DNA: TGTGCCAGCAGTTTTGGGCTGAACACTGAAGCTTTCTTT.

The V call is TRBV7-6, the J call TRBJ2-7, with 15 bases that match TRBD2. The CDR3 is made up of 20 amino acids. The germline V gene encodes CDR1 SGHVS and CDR2 FNYEAQ. V trimming: 5 bases; J trimming: 7 bases; junction bases outside the gene matches: 21. CDR3 bases: TGTGCCAGCAGCAAACAATCCGGGGCTGGCATCGGGACTAGCGGGAGGGAGCAGTACTTC. Its protein is CASSKQSGAGIGTSGREQYF.

V usage is TRBV4-2 and J usage is TRBJ2-7; the match to TRBD2 covers 13 bases. This CDR3 has 18 residues. The ends lost 1 base at V and 2 bases at J; junction bases unmatched: 8. The germline CDR1 and CDR2 sequences are LGHNA and YNFKEQ. CDR3 loop: CASSQGWTSGSNTYEQYF. The CDR3 bases are TGTGCCAGCAGCCAAGGGTGGACTAGCGGGAGTAATACCTACGAGCAGTACTTC.